This TCR beta chain was found in a study of cytomegalovirus exposure and HLA in healthy donors. Findings and limits, study-wide: Earlier findings revealed that most TCR beta V segments proved productive either about 90% or about 30% of the time. Presence/absence analyses assumed roughly uniform sequencing depth across donors, which may not hold. According to a later analysis, most TCR beta chains associated with CMV appeared HLA-restricted. Donor immune exposure was known only as CMV serostatus.

Amplification used 60 Vbeta primers and 13 Jbeta primers. Clones were sequenced by immunoSEQ multiplex PCR, and TCRdb holds only the in-frame ones, with some missing. The table lists fewer than 150,000 clones, around 77% of them singletons, with approximately 4.9% in the top ten. As regards this clone: Its antigen remains unidentified.

The germline V and J ends were trimmed by 2 bases and 1 base, with 12 bases remaining between them. The CDR3 consists of 17 residues. Germline CDR1 MNHEY, CDR2 SMNVEV (reference sequence). Material for sequencing was PBMCs. The V gene is TRBV27, the J gene TRBJ2-6; TRBD2 might be the D (6 bases). The clonotype comes from a woman aged 45 to 65 in good health and CMV-seronegative. The CDR3 region has the DNA TGTGCCAGCAGTTTAGGAGGGATTAGGTCTGGGGCCAACGTCCTGACTTTC. Protein sequence: CASSLGGIRSGANVLTF.